This TCR beta chain was identified during a study of OX40 agonist ivuxolimab in advanced cancers. V shed 2 bases and J shed 6 bases, with 11 bases lying between them. The CDR3 contains 13 residues. The germline CDR1 and CDR2 sequences are GTSNPN and SVGIG (reference sequence). Autoimmune disease history or systemic immunosuppression disqualified patients. Produced via immunoSEQ multiplex PCR; TCRdb's table is partial and in-frame only. The sample lists 30,000 to 35,000 clones, about nine tenths occurring once. The sequencing here drew on CD4+ or CD8+ T cells sorted from blood, taken in a trial of the OX40 agonist ivuxolimab. The chain employs TRBV30 and TRBJ1-5; D may be TRBD1 (6 bases). This clonotype originated in an adult with an advanced solid tumor such as melanoma, head and neck, liver or kidney cancer. The chain's CDR3 is CAWSPTTGQPQHF. CDR3 DNA: TGTGCCTGGAGTCCAACGACAGGTCAGCCCCAGCATTTT. Filled out from reference TRBV30 and TRBJ1-5, the complete variable domain reads SQTIHQWPATLVQPVGSPLSLECTVEGTSNPNLYWYRQAAGRGLQLLFYSVGIGQISSEVPQNLSASRPQDRQFILSSKKLLLSDSGFYLCAWSPTTGQPQHFGDGTRLSIL.